The sequence of this TCR beta chain was determined in a study of T cells in Graves' hyperthyroidism and ophthalmopathy. Trimming stripped 0 bases from V and 4 bases from J, with 6 bases between. The CDR3 runs to 13 residues. Germline CDR1 MGHRA, CDR2 YSYEKL. This clonotype was recorded a few times. RNA transcripts were the template for amplifying TCR beta CDR3 regions. The HTBI primer set was used in a first-round RT-PCR of the TCR CDR3. TCRdb reprocessed the multiplex PCR reads with MiXCR, giving one entry per CDR3 protein. Of approximately 58,000 distinct CDR3 sequences listed, 49% are singletons. V usage is TRBV4-1 and J usage is TRBJ1-1; D gene uncertain. Material: blood. This receptor was identified in a woman aged 25-40 years with Graves' ophthalmopathy. The CDR3 protein is CASSQERATEAFF. The CDR3 nucleotides are TGCGCCAGCAGCCAAGAGAGGGCCACTGAAGCTTTCTTT.